These T cell receptor beta chains were read from a single sample in a study of Ad26.COV2.S vaccination and SARS-CoV-2 variants. Data came from immunoSEQ multiplex PCR; TCRdb stores just in-frame clones and leaves some out. The sample has some 640,000 clones; about 90% are singletons. The input for sequencing was peripheral blood, taken in a trial of Ad26.COV2.S vaccine versus placebo. The source of these receptors is a person between 18 and 60 years old who received the Ad26.COV2.S COVID-19 vaccine or a placebo. The CDR3 runs from the conserved cysteine through the conserved F or W. D genes are given only for firm matches. Rows may omit the clone size; those that give it use once, few, many or a size class.

V: TRBV2
J: TRBJ1-1
D: .
length: 13
size: .
DNA: TGTGCCAGCAGTGATCAGGGTAACACTGAAGCTTTCTTT
CDR3: CASSDQGNTEAFF

V: TRBV9
J: TRBJ2-5
D: .
length: 14
size: once
DNA: TGTGCCAGCAGCGTACTCCGGGACCAAGAGACCCAGTACTTC
CDR3: CASSVLRDQETQYF

V: TRBV19
J: TRBJ1-1
D: TRBD1
length: 13
size: .
DNA: TGTGCCAGTAGTGCGACAGGGGGGACTGAAGCTTTCTTT
CDR3: CASSATGGTEAFF

V: TRBV7-2
J: TRBJ2-3
D: .
length: 14
size: .
DNA: TGTGCCAGCAGCTTATCTAGGGCACAAGATACGCAGTATTTT
CDR3: CASSLSRAQDTQYF

V: TRBV30
J: TRBJ2-7
D: .
length: 13
size: .
DNA: TGTGCCTGGAGTGTAGGAGGGGCCGACGAGCAGTACTTC
CDR3: CAWSVGGADEQYF

V: TRBV12-3/TRBV12-4
J: TRBJ2-7
D: .
length: 11
size: few
DNA: TGTGCCAGCAGTAATAGGTACGAGCAGTACTTC
CDR3: CASSNRYEQYF

V: TRBV7-9
J: TRBJ2-2
D: .
length: 14
size: .
DNA: TGTGCCAGCACGCCGGGGGAAACCGCCGGGGAGCTGTTTTTT
CDR3: CASTPGETAGELFF

V: TRBV10-1
J: TRBJ2-7
D: TRBD2
length: 16
size: .
DNA: TGCGCCAGCAGTGAGTCCGACGGGAGGGCCCATTACGAGCAGTACTTC
CDR3: CASSESDGRAHYEQYF

V: TRBV3-1/TRBV3-2
J: TRBJ2-2
D: TRBD1
length: 15
size: .
DNA: TGTGCCAGCAGCCAGAATACAGGGGACACCGGGGAGCTGTTTTTT
CDR3: CASSQNTGDTGELFF

V: TRBV24-1
J: TRBJ2-3
D: .
length: 14
size: .
DNA: TGTGCCACCAGTGATAATACTCGATGGGATACGCAGTATTTT
CDR3: CATSDNTRWDTQYF